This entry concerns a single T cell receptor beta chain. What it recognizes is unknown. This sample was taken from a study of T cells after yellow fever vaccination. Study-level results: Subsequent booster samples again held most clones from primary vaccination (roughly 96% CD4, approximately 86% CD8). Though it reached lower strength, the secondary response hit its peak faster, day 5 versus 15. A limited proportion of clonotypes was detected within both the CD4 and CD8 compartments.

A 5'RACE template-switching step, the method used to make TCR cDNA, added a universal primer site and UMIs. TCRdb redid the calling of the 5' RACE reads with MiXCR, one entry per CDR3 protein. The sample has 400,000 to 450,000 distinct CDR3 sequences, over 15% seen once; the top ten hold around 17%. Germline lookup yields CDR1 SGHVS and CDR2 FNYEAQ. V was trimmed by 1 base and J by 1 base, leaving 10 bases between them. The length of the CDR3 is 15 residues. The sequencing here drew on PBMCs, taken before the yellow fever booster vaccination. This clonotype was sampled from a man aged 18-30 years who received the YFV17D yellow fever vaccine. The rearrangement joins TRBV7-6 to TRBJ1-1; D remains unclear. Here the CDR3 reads CASSLGGDKNTEAFF. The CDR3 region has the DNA TGTGCCAGCAGCTTAGGGGGAGACAAGAACACTGAAGCTTTCTTT. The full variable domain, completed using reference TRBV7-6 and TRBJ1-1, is GAGVSQSPRYKVTKRGQDVALRCDPISGHVSLYWYRQALGQGPEFLTYFNYEAQQDKSGLPNDRFSAERPEGSISTLTIQRTEQRDSAMYRCASSLGGDKNTEAFFGQGTRLTVV.